What follows describes a single TCR beta chain. The assay was immunoSEQ multiplex PCR, and TCRdb's table has in-frame clones only and misses some. The sample shows about 2.1 million clones, 93% of them seen only once. This record comes from a study of shared clonotypes between healthy human individuals. In germline, CDR1 is MDHEN, CDR2 SYDVKM. Trimming removed 1 base from V and 5 bases from J, with 15 bases in between. This CDR3 is 16 amino acids long. CD45RO-negative cells were positively selected for CCR7, leaving out terminally differentiated effector memory CD45RA+ cells. The J gene is TRBJ1-5, the V gene TRBV28; D is unclear. Sequenced material: naive CD8+ T cells from PBMCs. This TCR was recovered from a man aged 18 to 35 in good health. Some clones in this sample may be carry-over from other donors' samples. The CDR3 region is CASSLYLSGVDQPQHF. The CDR3, as DNA: TGTGCCAGCAGTTTATACCTCAGTGGGGTAGATCAGCCCCAGCATTTT.